A single sample is the source of the 17 T cell receptor beta chains below, sequenced in a study of OX40 agonist ivuxolimab in advanced cancers. Assay used: immunoSEQ multiplex PCR; TCRdb lists only in-frame clones, some missing. This table has some 25,000 clones, approximately 80% appearing once. The sequences come from CD4+ or CD8+ T cells sorted from blood, collected in a trial of the OX40 agonist ivuxolimab. Receptors were obtained from an adult with an advanced solid tumor such as melanoma, head and neck, liver or kidney cancer.

This clone was picked up a small number of times. This sequence joins TRBV4-3 and TRBJ2-6; 9 bases match TRBD1. The CDR3 extends over 17 amino acids. V lost 4 bases, J lost 0 bases, and 4 bases stayed unmatched. CDR1 is LGHNA and CDR2 is YSLEER in the germline V gene. The DNA for the CDR3 is TGCGCCAGCAGCCGAGGACAGGGGAGCTCTGGGGCCAACGTCCTGACTTTC. Protein sequence: CASSRGQGSSGANVLTF.

The gene calls are TRBV5-1 and TRBJ2-1; D is unresolved. The germline V gene has CDR1 SGHRS and CDR2 YFSETQ. The CDR3 extends over 13 amino acids. V lost 2 bases and J 8 bases, leaving 11 bases between the germline ends. CDR3 region: CASSFAGAYEQFF. The CDR3 bases are TGCGCCAGCAGCTTTGCTGGCGCCTATGAGCAGTTCTTC. The full variable domain, its missing parts supplied by reference TRBV5-1 and TRBJ2-1, is KAGVTQTPRYLIKTRGQQVTLSCSPISGHRSVSWYQQTPGQGLQFLFEYFSETQRNKGNFPGRFSGRQFSNSRSEMNVSTLELGDSALYLCASSFAGAYEQFFGPGTRLTVL.

This clone was observed a few times. This chain uses TRBV19 with TRBJ2-7; D perhaps matches TRBD2 (5 bases). The V end was cut by 5 bases, the J end by 9 bases, with 17 bases between. The germline CDR1 and CDR2 sequences are LNHDA and SQIVND (reference sequence). This CDR3 is 13 amino acids long. The CDR3: CASSPLTGNVQYF. The CDR3, as DNA: TGTGCCAGTAGTCCGCTTACGGGGAATGTGCAGTACTTC.

This rearrangement joins TRBV5-1 to TRBJ2-3; TRBD2 matches 9 bases. The CDR3 is 14 amino acids. The germline V gene has CDR1 SGHRS and CDR2 YFSETQ. Trimming at V came to 5 bases and at J to 5 bases, leaving 6 bases not matched to a gene. CDR3 coding DNA: TGCGCCAGCAGTCCGCGGGGGGGCGTAGATACGCAGTATTTT. It yields the protein CASSPRGGVDTQYF. The whole variable domain, remainder taken from reference TRBV5-1 and TRBJ2-3, is KAGVTQTPRYLIKTRGQQVTLSCSPISGHRSVSWYQQTPGQGLQFLFEYFSETQRNKGNFPGRFSGRQFSNSRSEMNVSTLELGDSALYLCASSPRGGVDTQYFGPGTRLTVL.

This chain uses TRBV5-1 with TRBJ1-1, with a weak D call TRBD1 (5 bases). Trimming cost V 7 bases and J 5 bases, with 15 bases left between them. The CDR3 consists of 13 residues. Germline values: CDR1 SGHRS, CDR2 YFSETQ. CDR3 nucleotide sequence: TGCGCCAGCGGTTTCGGGGGAGCGACTGAAGCTTTCTTT. It translates to CASGFGGATEAFF.

This clone appeared once. This chain connects TRBV11-2 to TRBJ1-2; weak D call: TRBD1 (5 bases). The CDR3 is 12 residues long. Trimming removed 5 bases at V and 5 bases at J, with 9 bases between. The V gene's germline CDR1 is SGHAT and CDR2 FQNNGV. The CDR3 DNA sequence: TGTGCCAGCAGCCCCGACAGATATGGCTACACCTTC. Amino acid sequence: CASSPDRYGYTF.

V and J are TRBV19 and TRBJ1-1; D unresolved. CDR3 length: 13 residues. The germline gives CDR1 LNHDA, CDR2 SQIVND (reference sequence). Trimming pared 7 bases from V and 11 bases from J, leaving 20 bases between. In DNA form, the CDR3 reads TGTGCCAGTAAACCCCAGGAGGCGTATGCGGCTTTCTTT. The encoded protein is CASKPQEAYAAFF.

This chain uses TRBV5-5 with TRBJ2-2, with 8 bases lining up with TRBD1. Germline loops: CDR1 SGHKS, CDR2 YYEKEE (reference sequence). V was pared by 3 bases and J by 0 bases, with 1 base of the junction left unmatched. The CDR3 is 15 residues long. The CDR3: CASSSQGANTGELFF. The CDR3 bases are TGTGCCAGCAGCTCACAGGGGGCGAACACCGGGGAGCTGTTTTTT.

The chain has TRBV9 and TRBJ2-3; possibly TRBD1 for D (5 bases). V shed 3 bases and J shed 0 bases, with 14 bases lying between them. The CDR3 is 16 residues long. The V gene's germline CDR1 is SGDLS and CDR2 YYNGEE. CDR3 in amino acids: CASSDQGVTSTDTQYF. CDR3 sequence (DNA): TGTGCCAGCAGCGACCAAGGGGTGACTAGCACAGATACGCAGTATTTT.

The chain couples TRBV9 to TRBJ2-1; 10 bases map to TRBD1. Germline CDR1 SGDLS, CDR2 YYNGEE. This CDR3 has 14 residues. V gave up 4 bases and J gave up 8 bases; unmatched junction bases: 6. CDR3 loop: CASSRQGAKDEQFF. Here the CDR3 DNA reads TGTGCCAGCAGCCGACAGGGGGCTAAGGATGAGCAGTTCTTC.

This chain links TRBV7-2 with TRBJ2-1; 8 nucleotides match TRBD1. The CDR3 covers 16 residues. V dropped 1 base and J dropped 6; count of bases not matched to a gene: 8. Germline CDR1 SGHTA, CDR2 FQGNSA. This CDR3 reads CASSLGLTGASNEQFF. Here the CDR3 DNA reads TGTGCCAGCAGCTTAGGTTTGACAGGGGCGAGCAATGAGCAGTTCTTC. Complete variable domain (other parts from reference TRBV7-2 and TRBJ2-1): GAGVSQSPSNKVTEKGKDVELRCDPISGHTALYWYRQSLGQGLEFLIYFQGNSAPDKSGLPSDRFSAERTGGSVSTLTIQRTQQEDSAVYLCASSLGLTGASNEQFFGPGTRLTVL.

DNA for the CDR3: TGTGCCAGCAGCTCAGCCCTCAGGGGGACGGTCACCGGGGAGCTGTTTTTT. It encodes CASSSALRGTVTGELFF. The chain employs TRBV7-8 and TRBJ2-2; 7 bases are shared with TRBD1. This CDR3 has 17 residues. The germline CDR1 and CDR2 sequences are SGHVS and FQNEAQ. Trimming cost V 4 bases and J 4 bases; bases outside gene matches: 12.

This chain links TRBV7-2 with TRBJ2-5; D possibly corresponds to TRBD2 (7 bases). The germline V and J ends were trimmed by 5 bases and 5 bases, with 21 bases remaining between them. Looked up from germline, CDR1 is SGHTA and CDR2 is FQGNSA. This CDR3 comprises 16 residues. CDR3: CASSTNAGASGETQYF. The DNA for the CDR3 is TGTGCCAGCAGCACCAATGCGGGGGCGAGTGGGGAGACCCAGTACTTC.

The chain uses TRBV25-1 and TRBJ2-1, with TRBD2 identical over 10 bases. The trim removed 2 bases at V and 0 bases at J, leaving 7 bases unmatched. The CDR3 spans 18 residues. Germline V CDR1 and CDR2: MGHDK, SYGVNS. The CDR3 reads CASSEGLAGVVSYNEQFF. The DNA of the CDR3 is TGTGCCAGCAGTGAAGGGCTAGCGGGAGTGGTCTCCTACAATGAGCAGTTCTTC. Combining the CDR3 with reference TRBV25-1 and TRBJ2-1 gives the whole variable domain EADIYQTPRYLVIGTGKKITLECSQTMGHDKMYWYQQDPGMELHLIHYSYGVNSTEKGDLSSESTVSRIRTEHFPLTLESARPSHTSQYLCASSEGLAGVVSYNEQFFGPGTRLTVL.

This clone turned up a few times. This sequence joins TRBV15 and TRBJ2-3; D unresolved. V lost 1 base and J 0 bases, leaving 17 bases between the germline ends. CDR3 length equals 18 residues. CDR1 is LNHNV, CDR2 YYDKDF, per germline (reference sequence). The CDR3 is CATSRVGPYQTSTDTQYF. CDR3 DNA sequence: TGTGCCACCAGCAGAGTAGGCCCGTATCAAACTAGCACAGATACGCAGTATTTT.

This clone was seen a handful of times. The chain links TRBV7-8 to TRBJ1-1; 9 bases map to TRBD1. There are 19 residues in the CDR3. Looked up from germline, CDR1 is SGHVS and CDR2 is FQNEAQ. V dropped 6 bases and J dropped 0; count of bases not matched to a gene: 17. DNA for the CDR3: TGTGCCAGCAGAAAAAAGGGCCTCCGGGACAGGGTTATGAACACTGAAGCTTTCTTT. It translates to CASRKKGLRDRVMNTEAFF.

Only one count was recorded for this clone. V gene TRBV14 combines with J gene TRBJ1-3, with a weak D call TRBD1 (5 bases). CDR3 length: 15 amino acids. V lost 5 bases to trimming and J lost 4 bases, with 15 bases between them. Germline-derived CDR1 and CDR2 are SGHDN and FVKESK. In DNA, the CDR3 is TGTGCCAGCAGCTCAATGGCGGGGCCCGGAAACACCATATATTTT. Translation: CASSSMAGPGNTIYF. Full variable domain (outside the CDR3, taken from reference TRBV14 and TRBJ1-3): EAGVTQFPSHSVIEKGQTVTLRCDPISGHDNLYWYRRVMGKEIKFLLHFVKESKQDESGMPNNRFLAERTGGTYSTLKVQPAELEDSGVYFCASSSMAGPGNTIYFGEGSWLTVV.